This TCR beta chain was documented in a study of identical twins (TCRdb year 2016). In the study overall: To test whether fetal clonotypes persist, this study deep-sequenced TCR alpha and beta repertoires from monozygotic twins, from unrelated adults of various ages, and from cord blood. Replicate twin experiments were performed at different times using different library preparation protocols to rule out contamination.

The library was produced with 5' RACE. Sequencing relied on an Illumina HiSeq 2000. Template switching introduced a universal primer binding site; the final cDNA contained a unique molecular identifier, enabling accurate counting of TCR cDNA molecules. Specific primers in the conserved constant-segment region were used to synthesize first-strand cDNA for TCR alpha and beta chains. Each cDNA library was double barcoded, with a SMART-Mk sample barcode plus Illumina barcodes, to control for contamination. TruSeq adapter sequences, together with Illumina sample barcodes, were added in two successive PCR steps. The Illumina HiSeq platform was used with custom primers to sequence TCR alpha and beta cDNA libraries. The published analysis was carried out like this. MiGEC was used to process raw reads and extract unique molecular identifiers, and MiXCR was used to find CDR3 positions. Recombination models were inferred per individual with the repgenHMM and IGoR tools using an EM algorithm. Shared clonotypes were analyzed with the tcR package in R, and sharing was normalized by the product of cloneset sizes. To study raw recombination free of thymic and clonal selection effects, out-of-frame nonproductive sequences were analyzed. The public sequencing data were trimmed at Q25 with fastp and processed into clonotypes with MiXCR by TCRdb, which kept only in-frame beta chains. Every entry covers one CDR3 protein and lists the most common genes and DNA from its rows. The V and J calls reflect TCRdb's pipeline rather than the authors' work. This sample gives a few hundred thousand distinct CDR3 sequences in total; under 20% of them show up just once. The leading ten clones occupy 9% to 15% of the sample.

Here V drops 0 bases and J drops 1 base, and the junction holds 3 bases not matched to any gene. CDR1 SGHRS and CDR2 YFSETQ were looked up in the germline V gene. The CDR3 sequence holds 16 residues, the cysteine and phenylalanine included. The read is trimmed to its CDR3 DNA, 48 bases read in frame from base 1. On this clonotype itself: Its antigen is currently not known. No much larger clonotype is one base removed from it; base qualities were not supplied.

Every donor was a healthy Caucasian. Three unrelated non-twin adults were also sequenced: a male aged 18 to 30, a male aged 50 to 60 and a female aged 50 to 60. Miltenyi CD45RO+ enrichment and human naive T-cell isolation kits were used to isolate memory (CD45RO+) and naive T cells from PBMC. Study-level results and caveats: Compared with coincidental sharing between unrelated individuals, out-of-frame TCR alpha sequences shared between twins showed an excess of sequences with low generation probability. Invariant T cells such as MAIT and iNKT could partly confound zero-insertion analyses, although diverse VJ usage argued against such confounding for most clonotypes. Abundant cord blood beta clonotypes carried fewer insertions; young adult naive repertoires showed a weaker similar trend, while memory repertoires showed none. Because the same donors could not be followed over many years, the conclusions relied on cross-sectional statistical analysis. In beta out-of-frame sequences, excess twin sharing was weaker, because having fewer shared sequences lowered the signal-to-noise ratio. In monozygotic twins, out-of-frame TCR alpha sharing was systematically underestimated by recombination models, although the models agreed with sharing between unrelated individuals.

The receptor comes from a man in his forties or fifties in good health. This receptor chain uses TRBV5-1 and TRBJ1-5; TRBD1 lines up with 8 middle nucleotides. Material for sequencing was naive T cells sorted from blood. The cell subset or site label, read with the paper, signifies: cells isolated with a human naive T-cell isolation kit. The CDR3 here reads CASSLGAGGSNQPQHF. The nucleotide sequence reads as follows: TGCGCCAGCAGCTTGGGAGCAGGGGGCAGCAATCAGCCCCAGCATTTT.